This TCR beta chain was identified in a study of blood T cell repertoires in COVID-19. As for the study in general: Sites in the United States, Italy and Spain provided acute and convalescent COVID-19 samples.

This CDR3 comprises 16 residues. Trimming took 5 bases from V and 1 from J, leaving 12 bases between them. Germline V gene lookup returns CDR1 SGHAT and CDR2 FQNNGV. In the authors' workflow: The authors estimated nucleated cell counts from reference gene primer amplification. Assay: immunoSEQ multiplex PCR; the TCRdb copy retains only in-frame clones and omits some. The D gene and trimming were derived from the DNA, and the V and J assignments and clone size from that table. This table has over 150,000 clones, around 84% appearing once. This clone showed up just a few times. This chain uses TRBV11-2 with TRBJ2-6, with D possibly TRBD1 on 5 matching bases. Sequences were obtained from peripheral blood. The sequence derives from a man between 45 and 60 years old with active or convalescent COVID-19. The CDR3, as DNA: TGTGCCAGCAGCCCCCGAGCAGGGTCTGGGGCCAACGTCCTGACTTTC. It yields the protein CASSPRAGSGANVLTF. The complete variable domain, with remaining parts taken from reference TRBV11-2 and TRBJ2-6, reads EAGVAQSPRYKIIEKRQSVAFWCNPISGHATLYWYQQILGQGPKLLIQFQNNGVVDDSQLPKDRFSAERLKGVDSTLKIQPAKLEDSAVYLCASSPRAGSGANVLTFGAGSRLTVL.